The T cell receptor (beta chain) under discussion was sequenced for a study of T-cell memory formation after mild COVID-19 (dated by TCRdb to about 2021). Regarding the complete study: Most TCR sequence clusters were specific to one of the two donors. Two young, previously healthy adult volunteers, one female and one male, were included in the cohort. In a couple of donors, T-cell clones that expanded and contracted after mild COVID-19 were tracked by sequencing TCRalpha and TCRbeta repertoires over time. Broad study findings and their caveats: Balanced CD4/CD8 phenotypes were observed for clones contracting from day 15 to 85, whereas a bias towards CD4+ was observed for a second wave of clones expanding from day 15 to 37. Only a couple of mild cases were covered by the study, and larger cohorts that include severe cases with pre-infection samples were considered necessary. Contracting CD4+ clones were found mainly in CM and EM memory subsets, while CD8+ clones were enriched in EMRA. The second-wave clones that peaked on day 37 were not confirmed to be SARS-CoV-2 specific. Some responding clones were detected in pre-infection memory, which suggested that pre-existing cross-reactive memory T cells had joined the SARS-CoV-2 response.

The run used an Illumina NovaSeq 6000. TCRalpha and TCRbeta cDNA libraries were constructed by 5'RACE with constant-segment primers, with sample barcodes and unique molecular identifiers being introduced. RNA was extracted from every sample with Trizol reagent. Library amplification was performed in two PCR steps, and a second sample barcode and Illumina TruSeq adapters were introduced in the second step. Sequencing of libraries was performed on an Illumina NovaSeq with 2 x 150 bp paired-end reads. Processing in the source paper ran as follows. With migec v1.2.7, reads were demultiplexed and then collapsed into UMI-guided consensus sequences. With mixcr v2.1.11, UMI consensuses were aligned to TRA and TRB V and J templates and assembled into clonotypes. Clonotypes were classified as expanded or contracted when called significant by both edgeR and NoisET, with noise models trained on biological replicates. For edgeR calls, the cutoffs were a false discovery rate-adjusted p below 0.01 and a log2 fold-change threshold of 1. As an exploratory analysis of dynamics, max-normalized trajectories of the 1000 most abundant clonotypes were examined by PCA with hierarchical clustering. Separately sequenced CD4+ and CD8+ repertoires were used to assign a CD4 or CD8 phenotype to each responding clone. TCRdb reran the public reads through fastp at Q25 and MiXCR, keeping productive beta chains. Under each unique CDR3 protein, matching rows form one entry showing the most common genes and DNA. The authors' filters were not applied to this entry. The sample table holds roughly 550,000 distinct CDR3 sequences, of which roughly 20% were seen once. The biggest ten clones account for under 15% of the sample.

V is clipped by 8 bases and J by 3 bases, and the sequence between their germline boundaries is 16 bases long. The CDR3 measures 14 amino acids from cysteine to phenylalanine. The DNA shown is the 42-base CDR3, in frame from base 1. Comment on this clonotype: Its recognized antigen is unknown. No base quality information exists; no much larger clone differs at one position.

PBMCs were isolated by Ficoll-Paque density gradient centrifugation. The V and J segments used are TRBV12-3 or TRBV12-4 and TRBJ1-1, with no reliable assignment of the D segment. Sequenced: PBMCs or a T cell subset sorted from them (not recorded which). The sequence derives from an adult woman who had mild COVID-19 (a few samples of this study predate the infection). The sample titles of this study are shuffled in the database, so cell type and time point are left out; the donor was told from shared clones. The CDR3: CASPVGGRDTEAFF. The DNA is TGTGCCAGCCCCGTGGGAGGGCGCGACACTGAAGCTTTCTTT.